One sample yielded the 20 T cell receptor beta chains listed below, sequenced in a study of blood T cell repertoires in COVID-19. Using immunoSEQ multiplex PCR, the repertoire was profiled, and TCRdb retains in-frame clones only, with some absent. Found here are 200,000 to 250,000 clones, 82% of them singletons; the top ten hold 3.5% to 4%. Material: peripheral blood. These receptors came from a woman aged 80 or over with acute or convalescent COVID-19.

Only a few counts were recorded for this clone. The sample has other DNA sequences that encode this CDR3 too. V usage is TRBV15 and J usage is TRBJ1-2, with unresolved D. CDR3 length: 13 residues. Germline V lookup: CDR1 LNHNV, CDR2 YYDKDF (reference sequence). V was cut by 0 bases and J by 8 bases, with 10 bases left in between. The CDR3 DNA follows: TGTGCCACCAGCAGAGAGGAGGGCGACGGCTACACCTTC. Its translation is CATSREEGDGYTF.

The chain recombines TRBV29-1 with TRBJ1-1; the match to TRBD1 covers 9 bases. With 5 bases clipped from V and 5 bases from J, the junction kept 9 bases outside the gene matches. The CDR3 contains 14 residues. From germline, CDR1 is SQVTM and CDR2 ANQGSEA. CDR3 loop: CSVLIQGANTEAFF. The CDR3 coding sequence is TGCAGCGTTTTAATACAGGGGGCGAATACTGAAGCTTTCTTT.

The chain links TRBV29-1 to TRBJ1-1; D is undetermined. The germline V gene has CDR1 SQVTM and CDR2 ANQGSEA. CDR3 length: 11 residues. V was shortened by 4 bases and J by 8 bases, with 11 bases between the two germline ends. Written as DNA, the CDR3 is TGCAGCGTTGCGGAGGGTACGGAAGCTTTCTTT. As protein: CSVAEGTEAFF.

The chain recombines TRBV24-1 with TRBJ2-5, with 9 bases aligning to TRBD1. V lost 4 bases, J lost 5 bases, and 10 bases stayed unmatched. CDR1 is KGHDR and CDR2 is SFDVKD in the germline V gene. The CDR3 is made up of 16 amino acids. In DNA form, the CDR3 reads TGTGCCACCAGTGAGTTGGGACAGGGAAACGACGAGACCCAGTACTTC. Translated: CATSELGQGNDETQYF.

The chain employs TRBV5-6 and TRBJ2-2; maybe TRBD1 (6 bases). V dropped 2 bases and J dropped 4 bases, with 12 bases sitting between them. This CDR3 is 15 amino acids long. The germline V gene encodes CDR1 SGHDT and CDR2 YYEEEE. The CDR3: CASSLQGVGTGELFF. For the CDR3, the DNA is TGTGCCAGCAGCTTACAGGGAGTCGGCACCGGGGAGCTGTTTTTT.

This clone was found once. This chain joins TRBV18 and TRBJ1-1, with D tentatively TRBD1 (5 bases). The CDR3 totals 15 residues. Germline values: CDR1 KGHSH, CDR2 LQKENI. V gave up 4 bases and J gave up 1 base, with 13 bases separating them. The CDR3 is CASSLDSTRNTEAFF. CDR3 bases: TGTGCCAGCTCACTCGACAGTACCAGGAACACTGAAGCTTTCTTT.

The chain carries TRBV21-1 and TRBJ2-3; the table gives TRBD1 as D, unverified against the DNA. TRBV21-1 is an annotated pseudogene. CDR3 length: 14 amino acids. The CDR3 DNA reads TGTGCCAGCAGCAAAGTTACAGGGGAGGATACGCAGTATTTT. Its protein product is CASSKVTGEDTQYF.

V is TRBV6-1 and J is TRBJ1-2; tentatively, D is TRBD1 (5 bases). With 3 bases removed from V and 2 bases from J, the gap between germline ends came to 7 bases. Germline assignment: CDR1 MNHNS and CDR2 SASEGT. The CDR3 loop spans 13 amino acids. This CDR3 is CASSEQGNYGYTF. The DNA for the CDR3 is TGTGCCAGCAGTGAGCAGGGAAACTATGGCTACACCTTC.

This clone has only a few counts. The rearrangement joins TRBV19 to TRBJ1-4; D gene uncertain. V gave up 2 bases and J gave up 0 bases, with 7 bases separating them. The CDR3 totals 15 residues. From germline, CDR1 is LNHDA and CDR2 SQIVND (reference sequence). CDR3 sequence: CASSINSATNEKLFF. The CDR3, as DNA: TGTGCCAGTAGTATAAACAGTGCAACTAATGAAAAACTGTTTTTT. Complete variable domain (other parts from reference TRBV19 and TRBJ1-4): DGGITQSPKYLFRKEGQNVTLSCEQNLNHDAMYWYRQDPGQGLRLIYYSQIVNDFQKGDIAEGYSVSREKKESFPLTVTSAQKNPTAFYLCASSINSATNEKLFFGSGTQLSVL.

This clone appeared a few times. This chain uses TRBV15 with TRBJ1-5; D is uncertain. Trimming cost V 6 bases and J 7 bases, with 7 bases left between them. CDR1 LNHNV and CDR2 YYDKDF come from the germline V gene (reference sequence). The CDR3 runs 11 residues. As DNA, the CDR3 is TGTGCCACCAGTCTCTTCCAGCCCCAGCATTTT. Translated: CATSLFQPQHF.

A few counts support this clone. The genes are TRBV13 and TRBJ2-3; TRBD2 is a possible D gene (6 bases). CDR1 and CDR2 from the germline V gene are PRHDT and FYEKMQ (reference sequence). V dropped 7 bases and J dropped 2 bases, with 16 bases sitting between them. The CDR3 has 15 amino acids. CDR3 sequence reads: CASTPSDSITDTQYF. Written as DNA, the CDR3 is TGTGCCAGCACTCCTAGCGACTCAATCACAGATACGCAGTATTTT. Supplemented by reference TRBV13 and TRBJ2-3, the full variable domain reads AAGVIQSPRHLIKEKRETATLKCYPIPRHDTVYWYQQGPGQDPQFLISFYEKMQSDKGSIPDRFSAQQFSDYHSELNMSSLELGDSALYFCASTPSDSITDTQYFGPGTRLTVL.

Only a few counts were recorded for this clone. V is TRBV9 and J is TRBJ2-5; 7 bases match TRBD1. The CDR3 contains 15 residues. Germline-derived CDR1 and CDR2 are SGDLS and YYNGEE. With V trimmed by 3 bases and J by 4 bases, 9 bases remained unmatched. As DNA, the CDR3 is TGTGCCAGCAGCGCCTCACAGGGGTATGGAGAGACCCAGTACTTC. The encoded protein is CASSASQGYGETQYF.

This clone has just one count. V usage is TRBV28 and J usage is TRBJ1-4; 7 positions agree with TRBD1. The V gene's germline CDR1 is MDHEN and CDR2 SYDVKM. The V segment lost 4 bases and the J segment 2 bases; nucleotides outside the gene matches: 7. This CDR3 region has 16 residues. As DNA, the CDR3 is TGTGCCAGCAGTTCTCCTAGGGGGCGGACTAATGAAAAACTGTTTTTT. It codes for CASSSPRGRTNEKLFF.

The chain employs TRBV19 and TRBJ1-2; maybe TRBD1 (5 bases). Trimming took off 5 bases at V and 2 bases at J, with 15 bases between the two ends. CDR3 length equals 15 residues. Germline lookup yields CDR1 LNHDA and CDR2 SQIVND (reference sequence). Here the CDR3 DNA reads TGTGCCAGTAGTCTCGGACATATAGAAAACTATGGCTACACCTTC. It is translated as CASSLGHIENYGYTF.

V and J are TRBV25-1 and TRBJ1-6; 7 bases match TRBD1. Germline CDR1 is MGHDK and CDR2 is SYGVNS. This CDR3 is 15 amino acids long. V was clipped by 3 bases and J by 7 bases; unmatched bases: 6. For the CDR3, the DNA is TGTGCCAGCAGTGATTTTGGGACAGAGAATTCACCCCTCCACTTT. It is translated as CASSDFGTENSPLHF.

Only one count was recorded for this clone. This chain joins TRBV12-3 or TRBV12-4 and TRBJ1-5; no clear D. V was clipped by 3 bases and J by 4 bases, with 7 bases between them. The CDR3 length is 13 residues. CDR3 DNA sequence: TGTGCCAGCAGTTTCCGGGTGAATCAGCCCCAGCATTTT. Its translation: CASSFRVNQPQHF.

The chain joins TRBV20-1 to TRBJ1-1; 8 positions agree with TRBD1. Unmatched junction bases numbered 11, after V lost 3 bases and J lost 5 bases. The CDR3 contains 15 residues. The germline gives CDR1 DFQATT, CDR2 SNEGSKA (reference sequence). The CDR3 spells CSASSGQERGTEAFF. CDR3 DNA: TGCAGTGCTAGTTCGGGACAGGAACGGGGGACTGAAGCTTTCTTT.

A remark on this clone: The identical CDR3 is also encoded by other nucleotide sequences in the sample. This chain joins TRBV27 and TRBJ1-2; D uncertain. The CDR3 is 12 residues long. Looked up from germline, CDR1 is MNHEY and CDR2 is SMNVEV (reference sequence). V lost 8 bases to trimming and J lost 8 bases, with 15 bases between them. The DNA for the CDR3 is TGTGCCAGCCGTACGGGCGGAGGCGGCTACACCTTC. As protein: CASRTGGGGYTF.

The gene calls are TRBV10-3 and TRBJ2-1; TRBD2 aligns across 14 bases. V lost 4 bases and J lost 1; bases outside the gene matches: 6. Germline CDR1 and CDR2: ENHRY and SYGVKD. This CDR3 spans 18 amino acids. CDR3 amino acids: CAISARLAGGSSYNEQFF. In nucleotides, the CDR3 is TGTGCCATCAGTGCCCGACTAGCGGGGGGGTCTTCCTACAATGAGCAGTTCTTC.

The chain links TRBV18 to TRBJ2-7, with 9 bases fitting TRBD1. Germline V gene data show CDR1 as KGHSH and CDR2 as LQKENI. The CDR3 has 16 amino acids. V lost 2 bases to trimming and J lost 6 bases; unmatched junction nucleotides: 11. As DNA, the CDR3 is TGTGCCAGCTCACCAGCAGCCCCCGGGACAGGGACCGAGCAGTACTTC. Protein sequence: CASSPAAPGTGTEQYF.